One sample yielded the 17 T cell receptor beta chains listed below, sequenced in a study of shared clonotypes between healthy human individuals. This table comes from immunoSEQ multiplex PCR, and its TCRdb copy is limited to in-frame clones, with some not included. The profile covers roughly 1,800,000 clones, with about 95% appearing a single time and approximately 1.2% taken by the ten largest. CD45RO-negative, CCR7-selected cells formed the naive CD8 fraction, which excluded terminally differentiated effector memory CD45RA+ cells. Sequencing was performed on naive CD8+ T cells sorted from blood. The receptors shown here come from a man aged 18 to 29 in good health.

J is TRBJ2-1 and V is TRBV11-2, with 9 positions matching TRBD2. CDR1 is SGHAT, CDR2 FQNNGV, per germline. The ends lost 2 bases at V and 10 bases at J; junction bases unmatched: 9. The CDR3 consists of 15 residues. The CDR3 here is CASSLTAGGPVEQFF. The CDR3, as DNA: TGTGCCAGCAGCTTAACAGCGGGGGGTCCGGTCGAGCAGTTCTTC.

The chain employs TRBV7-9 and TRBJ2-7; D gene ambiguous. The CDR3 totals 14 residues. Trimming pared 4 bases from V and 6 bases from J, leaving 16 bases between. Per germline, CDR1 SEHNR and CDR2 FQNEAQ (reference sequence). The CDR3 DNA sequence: TGTGCCAGCAGCTCCCCCCAAGGCCCGGGCGAGCAGTACTTC. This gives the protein CASSSPQGPGEQYF.

The CDR3 DNA follows: TGTGCCTCCTCGGACTACCCCTACAATGAGCAGTTCTTC. Amino acids: CASSDYPYNEQFF. This rearrangement joins TRBV30 to TRBJ2-1; D is possibly TRBD2 (6 bases). The CDR3 is made up of 13 amino acids. The ends were cut back, 7 bases at V and 2 bases at J, with 12 bases in the middle. Germline V gene data show CDR1 as GTSNPN and CDR2 as SVGIG (reference sequence).

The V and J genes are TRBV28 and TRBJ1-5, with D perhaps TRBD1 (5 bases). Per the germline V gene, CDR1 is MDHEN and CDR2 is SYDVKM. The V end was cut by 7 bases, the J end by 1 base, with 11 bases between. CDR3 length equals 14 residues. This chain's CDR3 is CASNPGASNQPQHF. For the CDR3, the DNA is TGTGCCAGCAACCCCGGGGCCAGCAATCAGCCCCAGCATTTT.

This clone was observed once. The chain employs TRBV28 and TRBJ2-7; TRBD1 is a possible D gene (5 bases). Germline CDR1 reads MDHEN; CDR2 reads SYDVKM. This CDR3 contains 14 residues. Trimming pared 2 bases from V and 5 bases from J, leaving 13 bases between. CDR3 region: CASSLHGAGNEQYF. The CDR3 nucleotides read TGTGCCAGCAGTTTACATGGGGCAGGCAACGAGCAGTACTTC.

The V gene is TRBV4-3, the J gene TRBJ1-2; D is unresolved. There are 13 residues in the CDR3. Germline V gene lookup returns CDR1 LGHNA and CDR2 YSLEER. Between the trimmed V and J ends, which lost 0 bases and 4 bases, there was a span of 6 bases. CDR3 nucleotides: TGCGCCAGCAGCCAAGATCAGGCCTATGGCTACACCTTC. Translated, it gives CASSQDQAYGYTF.

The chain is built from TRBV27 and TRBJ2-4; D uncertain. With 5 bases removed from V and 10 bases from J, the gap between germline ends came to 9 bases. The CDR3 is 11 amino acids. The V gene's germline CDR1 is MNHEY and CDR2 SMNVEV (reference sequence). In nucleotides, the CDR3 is TGTGCCAGCAGTACGGACGGAATTCAGTACTTC. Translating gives CASSTDGIQYF.

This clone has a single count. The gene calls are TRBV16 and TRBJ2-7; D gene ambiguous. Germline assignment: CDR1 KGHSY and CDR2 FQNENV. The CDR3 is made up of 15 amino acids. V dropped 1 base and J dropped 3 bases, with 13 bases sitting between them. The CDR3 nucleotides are TGTGCCAGCAGCCAATTCGACGCGGCAAACTACGAGCAGTACTTC. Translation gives CASSQFDAANYEQYF.

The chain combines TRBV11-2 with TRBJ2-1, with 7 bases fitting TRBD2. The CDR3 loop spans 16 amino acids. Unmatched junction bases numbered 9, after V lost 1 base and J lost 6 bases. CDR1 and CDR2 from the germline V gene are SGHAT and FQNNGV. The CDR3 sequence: CASSLATSTPPNEQFF. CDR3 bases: TGTGCCAGCAGCTTAGCGACTAGCACCCCCCCCAATGAGCAGTTCTTC. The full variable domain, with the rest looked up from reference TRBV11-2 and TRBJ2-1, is EAGVAQSPRYKIIEKRQSVAFWCNPISGHATLYWYQQILGQGPKLLIQFQNNGVVDDSQLPKDRFSAERLKGVDSTLKIQPAKLEDSAVYLCASSLATSTPPNEQFFGPGTRLTVL.

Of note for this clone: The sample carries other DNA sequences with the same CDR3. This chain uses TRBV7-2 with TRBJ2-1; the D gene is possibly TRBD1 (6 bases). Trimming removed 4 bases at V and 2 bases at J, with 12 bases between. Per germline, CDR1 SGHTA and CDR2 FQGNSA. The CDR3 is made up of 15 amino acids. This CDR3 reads CASSSTGGPYNEQFF. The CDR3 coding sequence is TGTGCCAGCAGCTCGACAGGCGGGCCCTACAATGAGCAGTTCTTC. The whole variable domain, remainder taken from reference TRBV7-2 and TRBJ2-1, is GAGVSQSPSNKVTEKGKDVELRCDPISGHTALYWYRQSLGQGLEFLIYFQGNSAPDKSGLPSDRFSAERTGGSVSTLTIQRTQQEDSAVYLCASSSTGGPYNEQFFGPGTRLTVL.

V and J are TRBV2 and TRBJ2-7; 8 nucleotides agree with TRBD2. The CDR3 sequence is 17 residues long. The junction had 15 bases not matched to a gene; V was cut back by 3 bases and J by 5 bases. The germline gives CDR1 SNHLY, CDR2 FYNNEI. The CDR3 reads CASSDPAGALWVDEQYF. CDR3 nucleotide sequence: TGTGCCAGCAGTGATCCAGCGGGAGCTTTATGGGTTGACGAGCAGTACTTC.

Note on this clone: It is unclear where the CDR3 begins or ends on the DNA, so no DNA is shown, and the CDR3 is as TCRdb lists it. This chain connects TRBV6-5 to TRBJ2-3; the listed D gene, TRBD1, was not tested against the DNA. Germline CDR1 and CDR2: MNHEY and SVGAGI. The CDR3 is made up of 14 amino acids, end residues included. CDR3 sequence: CASSSSTAPWTQYF.

The CDR3 coding sequence is TGTGCCAGCAGCTTAGTATTGGGGACAGGGGTTCACGATGGGCAGTTCTTC. Translated: CASSLVLGTGVHDGQFF. This rearrangement joins TRBV7-8 to TRBJ2-1; 10 bases agree with TRBD1. CDR3 size: 17 residues. V was pared by 1 base and J by 12 bases, with 15 bases of the junction left unmatched. The germline gives CDR1 SGHVS, CDR2 FQNEAQ.

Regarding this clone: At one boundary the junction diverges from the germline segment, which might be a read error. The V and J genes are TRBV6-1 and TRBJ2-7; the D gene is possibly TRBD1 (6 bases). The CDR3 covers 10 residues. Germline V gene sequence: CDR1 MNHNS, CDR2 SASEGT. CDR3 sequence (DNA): TGTGCCAGCAGTGGGGGGCAGATCGACTTC. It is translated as CASSGGQIDF.

Here the CDR3 reads CSVQRGLSYEQYF. CDR3 DNA: TGCAGCGTTCAAAGGGGACTCTCCTACGAGCAGTACTTC. The J gene is TRBJ2-7, the V gene TRBV29-1, with D perhaps matching TRBD2 (6 bases). This CDR3 has 13 amino acids. V lost 5 bases and J 0 bases, leaving 11 bases between the germline ends. Germline V gene lookup returns CDR1 SQVTM and CDR2 ANQGSEA.

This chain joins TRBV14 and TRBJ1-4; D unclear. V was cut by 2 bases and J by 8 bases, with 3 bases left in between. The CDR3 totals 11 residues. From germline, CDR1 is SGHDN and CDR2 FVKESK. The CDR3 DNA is TGTGCCAGCAGCCAACTCGAAAAACTGTTTTTT. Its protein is CASSQLEKLFF.

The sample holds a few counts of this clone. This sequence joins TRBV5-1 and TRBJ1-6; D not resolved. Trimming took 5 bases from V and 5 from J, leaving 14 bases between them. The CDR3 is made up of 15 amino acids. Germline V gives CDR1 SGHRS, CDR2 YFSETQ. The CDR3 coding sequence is TGCGCCAGCAGTTCATTATCGGCTGATAATTCACCCCTCCACTTT. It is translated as CASSSLSADNSPLHF.